The rows below give T cell receptor beta chains drawn from one sample of a study of blood T cell repertoires in COVID-19. Assay: immunoSEQ multiplex PCR; the TCRdb copy retains only in-frame clones and omits some. The sample consists of some 14,000 clones, 81% of them appearing once. The sample was peripheral blood. These receptors were taken from a human donor in a cohort sampled during active COVID-19. Each CDR3 is given with its conserved first and last residue. Each record gives: V gene, J gene, CDR3 length, clone size, D gene, CDR3 protein, CDR3 DNA. D genes are given only for firm matches. Rows may omit the clone size; those that give it use once, few, many or a size class.

V gene: TRBV2
J gene: TRBJ2-7
CDR3 length: 14
clone size: few
D gene: TRBD1
CDR3 protein: CASSDRYGTGRGNF
CDR3 DNA: TGTGCCAGCAGTGACAGATACGGGACAGGCCGGGGGAACTTC

V gene: TRBV6-6
J gene: TRBJ2-7
CDR3 length: 15
clone size: -
D gene: TRBD1
CDR3 protein: CASNTPTGGRNKQYF
CDR3 DNA: TGTGCCAGCAATACCCCGACAGGGGGGCGGAATAAGCAGTACTTC

V gene: TRBV28
J gene: TRBJ2-5
CDR3 length: 11
clone size: -
D gene: -
CDR3 protein: CASSGVETQYF
CDR3 DNA: TGTGCCAGCTCGGGAGTGGAGACCCAGTACTTC

V gene: TRBV9
J gene: TRBJ1-2
CDR3 length: 15
clone size: once
D gene: TRBD1
CDR3 protein: CASSVDGTEGYGYTF
CDR3 DNA: TGTGCCAGCAGCGTAGACGGGACAGAAGGCTATGGCTACACCTTC

V gene: TRBV3-1/TRBV3-2
J gene: TRBJ1-1
CDR3 length: 17
clone size: medium-sized
D gene: -
CDR3 protein: CASSQAGGYGLNTEAFF
CDR3 DNA: TGTGCCAGCAGCCAAGCGGGTGGGTATGGATTGAACACTGAAGCTTTCTTT

V gene: TRBV10-3
J gene: TRBJ2-7
CDR3 length: 17
clone size: -
D gene: TRBD1
CDR3 protein: CATTEADRGLSSYEQYF
CDR3 DNA: TGTGCCACCACCGAGGCCGACAGGGGCCTAAGCTCCTACGAGCAGTACTTC

V gene: TRBV28
J gene: TRBJ2-4
CDR3 length: 16
clone size: -
D gene: TRBD2
CDR3 protein: CASSIRGASGRDIQYF
CDR3 DNA: TGTGCCAGCAGCATACGCGGGGCTAGCGGGAGAGACATTCAGTACTTC

V gene: TRBV9
J gene: TRBJ1-1
CDR3 length: 14
clone size: -
D gene: TRBD1
CDR3 protein: CASSRDRGDTEAFF
CDR3 DNA: TGTGCCAGCAGCCGGGACAGGGGGGACACTGAAGCTTTCTTT

V gene: TRBV27
J gene: TRBJ2-7
CDR3 length: 13
clone size: medium-sized
D gene: -
CDR3 protein: CASSLGTTYEQYF
CDR3 DNA: TGTGCCAGCAGTTTGGGGACAACTTACGAGCAGTACTTC

V gene: TRBV6-5
J gene: TRBJ2-7
CDR3 length: 11
clone size: -
D gene: -
CDR3 protein: CASSLDYEQYF
CDR3 DNA: TGTGCCAGCAGCCTAGACTACGAGCAGTACTTC

V gene: TRBV24-1
J gene: TRBJ2-1
CDR3 length: 16
clone size: -
D gene: TRBD1
CDR3 protein: CATSDQREGQGYEQFF
CDR3 DNA: TGTGCCACCAGTGATCAACGCGAGGGACAGGGCTATGAGCAGTTCTTC

V gene: TRBV11-2
J gene: TRBJ2-7
CDR3 length: 16
clone size: -
D gene: TRBD2
CDR3 protein: CASSLGAGLPTYEQYF
CDR3 DNA: TGTGCCAGCAGCTTAGGAGCGGGACTACCGACCTACGAGCAGTACTTC

V gene: TRBV5-4
J gene: TRBJ2-3
CDR3 length: 15
clone size: -
D gene: -
CDR3 protein: CASSFGGGVGDTQYF
CDR3 DNA: TGTGCCAGCAGCTTTGGAGGGGGCGTGGGAGATACGCAGTATTTT

V gene: TRBV7-2
J gene: TRBJ2-3
CDR3 length: 16
clone size: once
D gene: TRBD1
CDR3 protein: CASSLGRTGGTDTQYF
CDR3 DNA: TGTGCCAGCAGCTTAGGGCGGACAGGGGGCACAGATACGCAGTATTTT

V gene: TRBV5-1
J gene: TRBJ1-1
CDR3 length: 13
clone size: -
D gene: -
CDR3 protein: CASSLGGFPEAFF
CDR3 DNA: TGCGCCAGCAGCCTGGGAGGGTTCCCTGAAGCTTTCTTT

V gene: TRBV5-5
J gene: TRBJ2-7
CDR3 length: 11
clone size: -
D gene: -
CDR3 protein: CASTQAYEQYF
CDR3 DNA: TGTGCCAGCACCCAAGCATACGAGCAGTACTTC

V gene: TRBV7-9
J gene: TRBJ2-1
CDR3 length: 16
clone size: -
D gene: TRBD2
CDR3 protein: CASSPKTSGSYNEQFF
CDR3 DNA: TGTGCCAGCAGCCCTAAGACTAGCGGGAGTTACAATGAGCAGTTCTTC

V gene: TRBV28
J gene: TRBJ2-7
CDR3 length: 14
clone size: -
D gene: -
CDR3 protein: CASSSGGREHEQYF
CDR3 DNA: TGTGCCAGCAGCTCCGGGGGGCGGGAGCACGAGCAGTACTTC

V gene: TRBV7-9
J gene: TRBJ2-1
CDR3 length: 15
clone size: -
D gene: TRBD2
CDR3 protein: CASSSGLAGVSEQFF
CDR3 DNA: TGTGCCAGCAGCTCTGGACTAGCGGGAGTTAGTGAGCAGTTCTTC

V gene: TRBV4-1
J gene: TRBJ2-1
CDR3 length: 16
clone size: -
D gene: -
CDR3 protein: CASSQEQGFAYNEQFF
CDR3 DNA: TGCGCCAGCAGCCAAGAGCAGGGGTTCGCCTACAATGAGCAGTTCTTC

V gene: TRBV11-1
J gene: TRBJ2-7
CDR3 length: 13
clone size: few
D gene: -
CDR3 protein: CASSFSSFSEQYF
CDR3 DNA: TGTGCCAGCAGCTTCAGTAGCTTCAGCGAGCAGTACTTC

V gene: TRBV5-5
J gene: TRBJ2-3
CDR3 length: 20
clone size: few
D gene: TRBD1
CDR3 protein: CASSLWDRGRSGRAADTQYF
CDR3 DNA: TGTGCCAGCAGCTTATGGGACAGGGGGCGAAGCGGGAGGGCCGCAGATACGCAGTATTTT

V gene: TRBV6-6
J gene: TRBJ1-5
CDR3 length: 13
clone size: once
D gene: TRBD1
CDR3 protein: CASSVTGDQPQHF
CDR3 DNA: TGTGCCAGCAGCGTAACAGGGGACCAGCCCCAGCATTTT

V gene: TRBV27
J gene: TRBJ1-5
CDR3 length: 13
clone size: many
D gene: -
CDR3 protein: CASSLAGNQPQHF
CDR3 DNA: TGTGCCAGCAGTCTGGCGGGCAATCAGCCCCAGCATTTT

V gene: TRBV27
J gene: TRBJ2-1
CDR3 length: 13
clone size: -
D gene: -
CDR3 protein: CASSLHRNNEQFF
CDR3 DNA: TGTGCCAGCAGTTTGCACAGGAACAATGAGCAGTTCTTC

V gene: TRBV4-1
J gene: TRBJ1-1
CDR3 length: 15
clone size: -
D gene: -
CDR3 protein: CASSQGGQRNTEAFF
CDR3 DNA: TGCGCCAGCAGCCAAGGTGGGCAGAGGAACACTGAAGCTTTCTTT

V gene: TRBV7-8
J gene: TRBJ2-1
CDR3 length: 15
clone size: -
D gene: TRBD2
CDR3 protein: CASSKGGSPHNEQFF
CDR3 DNA: TGTGCCAGCAGCAAGGGCGGGAGCCCCCACAATGAGCAGTTCTTC

V gene: TRBV18
J gene: TRBJ1-1
CDR3 length: 15
clone size: -
D gene: -
CDR3 protein: CASSPPAVMNTEAFF
CDR3 DNA: TGTGCCAGCTCACCACCGGCGGTAATGAACACTGAAGCTTTCTTT

V gene: TRBV29-1
J gene: TRBJ2-1
CDR3 length: 14
clone size: -
D gene: -
CDR3 protein: CSVDGQFRLYEQFF
CDR3 DNA: TGCAGCGTTGACGGACAGTTTCGTTTGTATGAGCAGTTCTTC

V gene: TRBV14
J gene: TRBJ2-1
CDR3 length: 16
clone size: -
D gene: -
CDR3 protein: CASSQDRVNPLNEQFF
CDR3 DNA: TGTGCCAGCAGCCAAGATCGAGTAAACCCCCTCAATGAGCAGTTCTTC

V gene: TRBV5-1
J gene: TRBJ1-5
CDR3 length: 14
clone size: -
D gene: -
CDR3 protein: CASSLATGSQPQHF
CDR3 DNA: TGCGCCAGCAGCTTGGCCACAGGAAGTCAGCCCCAGCATTTT

V gene: TRBV4-3
J gene: TRBJ2-7
CDR3 length: 14
clone size: once
D gene: TRBD2
CDR3 protein: CASSHFYGGDEQYF
CDR3 DNA: TGCGCCAGCAGCCACTTCTATGGGGGGGACGAGCAGTACTTC

V gene: TRBV9
J gene: TRBJ2-1
CDR3 length: 16
clone size: -
D gene: TRBD2
CDR3 protein: CASSSTGLASYNEQFF
CDR3 DNA: TGTGCCAGCAGCTCCACCGGACTAGCGTCCTACAATGAGCAGTTCTTC

V gene: TRBV19
J gene: TRBJ2-1
CDR3 length: 15
clone size: -
D gene: TRBD2
CDR3 protein: CASSMTSGNYNEQFF
CDR3 DNA: TGTGCCAGTAGTATGACTAGCGGAAACTACAATGAGCAGTTCTTC

V gene: TRBV7-8
J gene: TRBJ1-5
CDR3 length: 16
clone size: -
D gene: TRBD1
CDR3 protein: CASSSQGDRGNQPQHF
CDR3 DNA: TGTGCCAGCAGCTCGCAGGGGGATCGGGGCAATCAGCCCCAGCATTTT

V gene: TRBV9
J gene: TRBJ1-1
CDR3 length: 15
clone size: -
D gene: TRBD1
CDR3 protein: CASSVSRQGDTEAFF
CDR3 DNA: TGTGCCAGCAGCGTATCCAGGCAGGGGGACACTGAAGCTTTCTTT

V gene: TRBV10-3
J gene: TRBJ2-7
CDR3 length: 13
clone size: -
D gene: -
CDR3 protein: CAISPRARYEQYF
CDR3 DNA: TGTGCCATCAGCCCCAGGGCTCGGTACGAGCAGTACTTC

V gene: TRBV7-9
J gene: TRBJ1-3
CDR3 length: 15
clone size: -
D gene: -
CDR3 protein: CASSFGGRDGNTIYF
CDR3 DNA: TGTGCCAGCAGCTTCGGGGGGCGCGATGGAAACACCATATATTTT

V gene: TRBV5-1
J gene: TRBJ2-1
CDR3 length: 15
clone size: -
D gene: -
CDR3 protein: CASSWADRQNNEQFF
CDR3 DNA: TGCGCCAGCAGCTGGGCGGACAGACAAAACAATGAGCAGTTCTTC

V gene: TRBV28
J gene: TRBJ1-1
CDR3 length: 14
clone size: -
D gene: -
CDR3 protein: CASSLFPGQIEAFF
CDR3 DNA: TGTGCCAGCAGTTTATTCCCCGGACAGATTGAAGCTTTCTTT

V gene: TRBV7-8
J gene: TRBJ1-2
CDR3 length: 15
clone size: -
D gene: TRBD1
CDR3 protein: CASSTPQGAGYGYTF
CDR3 DNA: TGTGCCAGCAGCACTCCGCAGGGGGCCGGCTATGGCTACACCTTC

V gene: TRBV7-9
J gene: TRBJ1-4
CDR3 length: 14
clone size: -
D gene: -
CDR3 protein: CASSAPGAFEKLFF
CDR3 DNA: TGTGCCAGCAGCGCCCCCGGTGCGTTTGAAAAACTGTTTTTT

V gene: TRBV28
J gene: TRBJ2-4
CDR3 length: 15
clone size: -
D gene: -
CDR3 protein: CASSRGRGTSYIQYF
CDR3 DNA: TGTGCCAGCAGCCGTGGGAGGGGGACCTCTTACATTCAGTACTTC

V gene: TRBV7-6
J gene: TRBJ2-3
CDR3 length: 15
clone size: many
D gene: TRBD2
CDR3 protein: CASSYTSGSTDTQYF
CDR3 DNA: TGTGCCAGCAGCTACACTAGCGGTAGCACAGATACGCAGTATTTT

V gene: TRBV6-2/TRBV6-3
J gene: TRBJ2-5
CDR3 length: 18
clone size: -
D gene: -
CDR3 protein: CASSYQISTDTYQETQYF
CDR3 DNA: TGTGCCAGCAGTTACCAGATCTCGACAGACACGTACCAAGAGACCCAGTACTTC

V gene: TRBV5-1
J gene: TRBJ2-5
CDR3 length: 15
clone size: -
D gene: TRBD2
CDR3 protein: CASSSGLAGKETQYF
CDR3 DNA: TGCGCCAGCAGCTCCGGACTAGCGGGAAAAGAGACCCAGTACTTC

V gene: TRBV19
J gene: TRBJ2-7
CDR3 length: 13
clone size: -
D gene: -
CDR3 protein: CASSNQQGVEQYF
CDR3 DNA: TGTGCCAGTAGTAATCAACAAGGAGTCGAGCAGTACTTC

V gene: TRBV5-1
J gene: TRBJ2-3
CDR3 length: 14
clone size: -
D gene: TRBD2
CDR3 protein: CASRPSGRVDTQYF
CDR3 DNA: TGCGCCAGCAGGCCCAGCGGGAGGGTAGATACGCAGTATTTT

V gene: TRBV5-1
J gene: TRBJ1-1
CDR3 length: 16
clone size: few
D gene: TRBD1
CDR3 protein: CASSHRQGRSGTEAFF
CDR3 DNA: TGCGCCAGCAGCCACCGACAGGGGCGCTCTGGCACTGAAGCTTTCTTT

V gene: TRBV9
J gene: TRBJ2-1
CDR3 length: 14
clone size: -
D gene: -
CDR3 protein: CASSAAAGEHEQFF
CDR3 DNA: TGTGCCAGCAGCGCCGCGGCAGGGGAGCATGAGCAGTTCTTC

V gene: TRBV7-6
J gene: TRBJ1-2
CDR3 length: 13
clone size: -
D gene: -
CDR3 protein: CASSSDSNYGYTF
CDR3 DNA: TGTGCCAGCAGCTCCGACAGTAACTATGGCTACACCTTC

V gene: TRBV10-3
J gene: TRBJ1-1
CDR3 length: 12
clone size: -
D gene: TRBD1
CDR3 protein: CAIQGVRTEAFF
CDR3 DNA: TGTGCCATCCAGGGGGTGAGGACTGAAGCTTTCTTT

V gene: TRBV7-2
J gene: TRBJ2-1
CDR3 length: 16
clone size: -
D gene: TRBD2
CDR3 protein: CASSLALGLAENEQFF
CDR3 DNA: TGTGCCAGCAGCTTAGCGCTAGGACTAGCGGAAAATGAGCAGTTCTTC

V gene: TRBV11-2
J gene: TRBJ2-5
CDR3 length: 13
clone size: -
D gene: -
CDR3 protein: CASSYGYQETQYF
CDR3 DNA: TGTGCCAGCAGCTACGGGTACCAAGAGACCCAGTACTTC